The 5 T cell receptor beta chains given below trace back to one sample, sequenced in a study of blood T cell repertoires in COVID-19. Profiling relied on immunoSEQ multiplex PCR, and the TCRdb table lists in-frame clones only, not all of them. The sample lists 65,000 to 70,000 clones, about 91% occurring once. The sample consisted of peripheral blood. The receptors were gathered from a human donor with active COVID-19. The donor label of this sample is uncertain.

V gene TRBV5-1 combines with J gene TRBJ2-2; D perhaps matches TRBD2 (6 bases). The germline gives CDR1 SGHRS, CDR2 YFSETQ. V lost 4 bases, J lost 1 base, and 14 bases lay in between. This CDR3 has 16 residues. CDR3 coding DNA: TGCGCCAGCAGCCCCCGAGGTAGCGGGAACACCGGGGAGCTGTTTTTT. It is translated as CASSPRGSGNTGELFF. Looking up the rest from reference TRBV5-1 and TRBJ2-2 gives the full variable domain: KAGVTQTPRYLIKTRGQQVTLSCSPISGHRSVSWYQQTPGQGLQFLFEYFSETQRNKGNFPGRFSGRQFSNSRSEMNVSTLELGDSALYLCASSPRGSGNTGELFFGEGSRLTVL.

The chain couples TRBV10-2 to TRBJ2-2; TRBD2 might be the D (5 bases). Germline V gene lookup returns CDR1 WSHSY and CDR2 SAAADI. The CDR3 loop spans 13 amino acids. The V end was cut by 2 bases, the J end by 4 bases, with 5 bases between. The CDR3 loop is CASSEGGTGELFF. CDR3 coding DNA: TGCGCCAGCAGTGAGGGAGGCACCGGGGAGCTGTTTTTT.

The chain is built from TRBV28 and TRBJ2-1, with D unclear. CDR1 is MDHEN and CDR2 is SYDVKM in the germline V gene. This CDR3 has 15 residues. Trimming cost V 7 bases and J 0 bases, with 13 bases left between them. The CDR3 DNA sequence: TGTGCCAGCATTTCCCCAGTGAACTCCTACAATGAGCAGTTCTTC. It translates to CASISPVNSYNEQFF. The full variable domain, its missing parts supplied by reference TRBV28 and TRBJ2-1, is DVKVTQSSRYLVKRTGEKVFLECVQDMDHENMFWYRQDPGLGLRLIYFSYDVKMKEKGDIPEGYSVSREKKERFSLILESASTNQTSMYLCASISPVNSYNEQFFGPGTRLTVL.

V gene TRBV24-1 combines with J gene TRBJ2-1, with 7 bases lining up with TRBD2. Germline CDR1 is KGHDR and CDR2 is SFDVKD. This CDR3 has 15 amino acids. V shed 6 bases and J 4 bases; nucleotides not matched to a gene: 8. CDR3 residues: CATSISGTRYNEQFF. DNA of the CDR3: TGTGCCACCAGTATCAGCGGGACCAGATACAATGAGCAGTTCTTC.

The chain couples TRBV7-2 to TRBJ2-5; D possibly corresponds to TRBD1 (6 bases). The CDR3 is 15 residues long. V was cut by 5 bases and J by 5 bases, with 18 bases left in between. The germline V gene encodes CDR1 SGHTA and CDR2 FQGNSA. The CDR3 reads CASSTQTGPSETQYF. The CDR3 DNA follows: TGTGCCAGCAGCACCCAAACAGGGCCAAGTGAGACCCAGTACTTC.